This T cell receptor beta chain was recovered during a study of CD8+ T cells in alopecia areata. RNA extraction was followed by reverse transcription into cDNA, which acted as the sequencing template. Clones were read by immunoSEQ multiplex PCR, and TCRdb kept only the in-frame ones, dropping some. This table has tens of thousands of clones, roughly 61% appearing once. V lost 2 bases and J lost 4, with 3 bases in between. Germline V lookup: CDR1 DFQATT, CDR2 SNEGSKA (reference sequence). The CDR3 runs 11 residues. This TCR came from a human donor with alopecia areata. The V and J genes are TRBV20-1 and TRBJ2-1; D gene uncertain. The sample consisted of CD8+ T cells sorted from blood, taken at week 0. The CDR3 nucleotides read TGCAGTGCTAGAAGTTACAATGAGCAGTTCTTC. Its protein product is CSARSYNEQFF.